These T cell receptor beta chains were read from a single sample in a study of blood T cell repertoires in COVID-19. Libraries were prepared by immunoSEQ multiplex PCR; TCRdb keeps only in-frame clonotypes and omits some of them. The data hold about 190,000 clones, with 90% observed a single time. Sequencing was done on a sample of peripheral blood. These receptor sequences come from a man aged 45-65 years with acute or convalescent COVID-19. Both conserved end residues are part of each CDR3. A D gene is named only where the DNA matches it firmly. The size entry is marked missing in some rows and otherwise reads once, few, many or a size class.

CDR3 | DNA | size | J | D | V
CASSHLAGYNEQFF | TGTGCCAGCAGCCATCTAGCGGGGTACAATGAGCAGTTCTTC | few | TRBJ2-1 | TRBD2 | TRBV7-9
CASSQDRGGDEQFF | TGCGCCAGCAGCCAAGATAGGGGGGGCGATGAGCAGTTCTTC | - | TRBJ2-1 | - | TRBV4-3
CAISEVPMGSPDTGELFF | TGTGCCATCAGTGAGGTTCCCATGGGGAGTCCCGACACCGGGGAGCTGTTTTTT | - | TRBJ2-2 | - | TRBV10-3
CASSTKGAYEQYF | TGTGCCAGCAGTACAAAGGGGGCCTACGAGCAGTACTTC | - | TRBJ2-7 | - | TRBV27
CASSVDSSGANVLTF | TGTGCCAGCAGTGTGGACAGCTCTGGGGCCAACGTCCTGACTTTC | - | TRBJ2-6 | - | TRBV6-4
CASSIRGGYEQYF | TGTGCCAGCAGTATCAGGGGTGGCTACGAGCAGTACTTC | - | TRBJ2-7 | - | TRBV27
CAIRMGTNQETQYF | TGTGCCATCAGGATGGGGACAAACCAAGAGACCCAGTACTTC | - | TRBJ2-5 | - | TRBV10-3
CAWRLQGYMNTEAFF | TGTGCCTGGAGATTACAGGGGTATATGAACACTGAAGCTTTCTTT | - | TRBJ1-1 | TRBD1 | TRBV30
CASSRNMGQSETQYF | TGTGCCAGCAGCCGTAACATGGGACAGAGCGAGACCCAGTACTTC | - | TRBJ2-5 | TRBD1 | TRBV11-2
CASSYVGARETQYF | TGTGCCAGCAGTTACGTAGGGGCTCGGGAGACCCAGTACTTC | - | TRBJ2-5 | - | TRBV6-5
CATGDSTEAFF | TGTGCCACAGGGGATTCCACTGAAGCTTTCTTT | - | TRBJ1-1 | - | TRBV15
CASSFTLRYNSPLHF | TGTGCCAGCAGTTTCACCCTGCGCTATAATTCACCCCTCCACTTT | - | TRBJ1-6 | - | TRBV27
CASSLGTGGGQETQYF | TGTGCTAGCAGCTTAGGGACAGGGGGGGGCCAAGAGACCCAGTACTTC | - | TRBJ2-5 | TRBD1 | TRBV7-7
CATRPGGLTDTQYF | TGTGCCACCCGCCCGGGAGGGTTGACAGATACGCAGTATTTT | - | TRBJ2-3 | TRBD2 | TRBV6-4
CASSTTGSPETQYF | TGTGCCAGTAGTACGACAGGCTCCCCGGAGACCCAGTACTTC | - | TRBJ2-5 | - | TRBV19
CASSYSKGADSPLHF | TGTGCCAGCAGTTACTCGAAGGGGGCGGATTCACCCCTCCACTTT | - | TRBJ1-6 | TRBD1 | TRBV6-2/TRBV6-3
CASSQPGQGLETQYF | TGCGCCAGCAGCCAGCCGGGACAGGGGTTAGAGACCCAGTACTTC | - | TRBJ2-5 | TRBD1 | TRBV4-1
CASSLRGGRHTDTQYF | TGTGCCAGCAGCTTGAGAGGGGGCCGTCACACAGATACGCAGTATTTT | - | TRBJ2-3 | TRBD1 | TRBV5-4
CASSRQNLSSGNTIYF | TGTGCCAGTAGTAGACAGAACCTTAGTTCTGGAAACACCATATATTTT | - | TRBJ1-3 | - | TRBV19
CASGASQETQYF | TGTGCCAGCGGGGCCAGCCAAGAGACCCAGTACTTC | - | TRBJ2-5 | - | TRBV7-8
CASSQALPYADTQYF | TGTGCCAGCAGCCAAGCACTACCTTATGCAGATACGCAGTATTTT | - | TRBJ2-3 | - | TRBV3-1/TRBV3-2
CASSQTDRDSGNTIYF | TGCGCCAGCAGCCAAACGGACAGGGACTCTGGAAACACCATATATTTT | - | TRBJ1-3 | TRBD1 | TRBV4-1
CASSNPRGQGKTQYF | TGTGCCAGTAGTAACCCGAGGGGGCAGGGAAAGACCCAGTACTTC | - | TRBJ2-5 | TRBD1 | TRBV19
CASSRSGGGETQYF | TGTGCCAGCTCCCGGAGCGGGGGGGGAGAGACCCAGTACTTC | - | TRBJ2-5 | TRBD2 | TRBV25-1
CASSYTGGNSPLHF | TGTGCCAGCAGTTATACGGGGGGGAATTCACCCCTCCACTTT | - | TRBJ1-6 | - | TRBV6-5
CASSSSSDIQQRRSYNEQFF | TGCGCCAGCAGCTCCTCTAGCGACATCCAACAGAGGAGGTCCTACAATGAGCAGTTCTTC | - | TRBJ2-1 | - | TRBV5-1
CASSLRVWDRGSYSPLHF | TGTGCCAGCAGCTTGAGGGTTTGGGACAGGGGGTCTTATTCACCCCTCCACTTT | - | TRBJ1-6 | TRBD1 | TRBV5-5
CASSFTLAGQDTQYF | TGTGCCAGCAGCTTTACCCTAGCGGGGCAAGATACGCAGTATTTT | once | TRBJ2-3 | TRBD2 | TRBV7-3
CASSPGQGAYNEQFF | TGCGCCAGCAGCCCCGGACAGGGGGCCTACAATGAGCAGTTCTTC | - | TRBJ2-1 | TRBD1 | TRBV5-1
CASSSRDREGYGYTF | TGTGCCAGTAGTTCCCGGGACAGGGAGGGATATGGCTACACCTTC | - | TRBJ1-2 | TRBD1 | TRBV19
CASSWATGLNQPQHF | TGTGCCAGTAGTTGGGCGACAGGGCTGAATCAGCCCCAGCATTTT | few | TRBJ1-5 | TRBD1 | TRBV19
CATSRGVGRASTDTQYF | TGTGCCACCAGCAGAGGGGTAGGCAGGGCGAGCACAGATACGCAGTATTTT | - | TRBJ2-3 | - | TRBV15
CASSLPVGEQYF | TGTGCCAGCAGCTTACCGGTCGGGGAGCAGTACTTC | - | TRBJ2-7 | - | TRBV7-2
CAWSPPGATNEKLFF | TGTGCCTGGAGCCCCCCGGGAGCAACTAATGAAAAACTGTTTTTT | - | TRBJ1-4 | - | TRBV30
CASSLRGAGGPREQYF | TGTGCCAGCAGTTTACGAGGAGCGGGAGGGCCACGGGAGCAGTACTTC | - | TRBJ2-7 | TRBD2 | TRBV27
CASSQDSGTYNSPLHF | TGCGCCAGCAGCCAAGATTCAGGCACATATAATTCACCCCTCCACTTT | - | TRBJ1-6 | - | TRBV4-3
CASSLRGQGAIDYGYTF | TGTGCCAGCAGTTTAAGGGGACAGGGGGCTATTGACTATGGCTACACCTTC | - | TRBJ1-2 | TRBD1 | TRBV27
CASSWTGGEFHEKLFF | TGTGCCAGTAGTTGGACAGGAGGGGAATTCCATGAAAAACTGTTTTTT | - | TRBJ1-4 | TRBD1 | TRBV19
CASSLSLTGELFF | TGTGCTAGCAGCTTAAGCCTAACCGGGGAGCTGTTTTTT | - | TRBJ2-2 | - | TRBV7-7
CASSRGPAVNTEAFF | TGTGCCAGCAGTAGGGGGCCAGCGGTGAACACTGAAGCTTTCTTT | - | TRBJ1-1 | TRBD1 | TRBV6-2/TRBV6-3
CASSTPRDVGANVLTF | TGTGCCAGCAGTACCCCGCGGGACGTTGGGGCCAACGTCCTGACTTTC | - | TRBJ2-6 | - | TRBV6-2/TRBV6-3
CASNPTGVNTGELFF | TGTGCCAGCAACCCGACAGGGGTTAACACCGGGGAGCTGTTTTTT | few | TRBJ2-2 | TRBD1 | TRBV7-9
CATSDNTGERQPQHF | TGTGCCACCAGTGATAACACAGGGGAGCGACAGCCCCAGCATTTT | - | TRBJ1-5 | TRBD1 | TRBV24-1
CASSDPGIEQFF | TGTGCCAGCAGTGATCCGGGAATCGAGCAGTTCTTC | - | TRBJ2-1 | - | TRBV2
CASSFSGRGKETQYF | TGTGCCAGCAGTTTCTCCGGCAGGGGGAAAGAGACCCAGTACTTC | - | TRBJ2-5 | TRBD1 | TRBV28
CASSPGLRNTIYF | TGTGCCAGCAGCCCTGGCTTGCGGAACACCATATATTTT | once | TRBJ1-3 | - | TRBV7-9
CASSYSAGVEKLFF | TGTGCCAGCAGTTACAGTGCAGGGGTTGAAAAACTGTTTTTT | - | TRBJ1-4 | - | TRBV6-6
CASRPGQGVNSPLHF | TGTGCCAGCCGACCGGGACAGGGCGTAAATTCACCCCTCCACTTT | - | TRBJ1-6 | TRBD1 | TRBV25-1
CASSAYRGRINYGYTF | TGTGCCAGCAGTGCTTACAGGGGGCGCATCAACTATGGCTACACCTTC | - | TRBJ1-2 | TRBD1 | TRBV6-1